This TCR beta chain was identified in a study of cytomegalovirus exposure and HLA in healthy donors. The PCR ran on 60 Vbeta and 13 Jbeta primers. Per the study methods: The authors later counted roughly 87 million unique TCR beta chains, approximately 10 million of them shared. The table came from immunoSEQ multiplex PCR; TCRdb's copy has only in-frame clones and leaves some out. V, J and clone size reflect that table, while D and trimming were determined from the DNA. There are 150,000 to 200,000 clones in the sample; roughly four fifths occur only once, and over 0.95% lies in the top ten. The CDR3 contains 13 residues. CDR1 and CDR2 (germline): LNHDA, SQIVND (reference sequence). V lost 5 bases and J 0 bases, leaving 8 bases between the germline ends. On this clone itself: Its antigen remains unidentified.

Study-level points and caveats: In vitro, three CMV-associated chains proved specific for CMV antigens. It emerged from a later analysis that several of the most significant clusters appeared to be linked to common viral pathogens.

The gene calls are TRBV19 and TRBJ2-7, with D perhaps matching TRBD1 (5 bases). The sequenced material came from PBMCs. This TCR came from a middle-aged woman in good health and CMV-seronegative. The CDR3: CASSPTVSYEQYF. CDR3 nucleotides: TGTGCCAGTAGTCCGACAGTCTCCTACGAGCAGTACTTC.